The 16 T cell receptor beta chains below all came from one sample that was sequenced in a study of T cell clonotyping in hematopoietic cell transplantation. Time point given: recipient sample about 28 days before transplant, after cytoreduction. Here immunoSEQ multiplex PCR was the method, and the copy in TCRdb shows in-frame clones only, minus some. The data show around 19,000 clones, around 88% seen once. The sequences come from peripheral blood mononuclear cells, collected before stem cell transplant. The receptor source for this set is a man aged 45-65 years with acute myeloid leukemia. Some clones in this sample may be carry-over from other donors' samples.

This rearrangement joins TRBV2 to TRBJ1-4, with 7 bases that match TRBD1. Germline loops: CDR1 SNHLY, CDR2 FYNNEI. J lost 8 bases, V lost 4 bases, and 7 bases had no gene match. The CDR3 runs to 14 residues. The DNA of the CDR3 is TGTGCCAGCAGTGGGAGGGGGCGCGGCGAAAAACTGTTTTTT. Amino acids: CASSGRGRGEKLFF.

The chain is built from TRBV2 and TRBJ1-2; no clear D. The CDR3 spans 14 residues. Trimming left V 1 base short and J 4 bases short, with 10 bases between. Germline V gives CDR1 SNHLY, CDR2 FYNNEI. The CDR3, as DNA: TGTGCCAGCAGTGAAGGGGCAGGCTCCTATGGCTACACCTTC. It is translated as CASSEGAGSYGYTF.

The chain joins TRBV28 to TRBJ2-3, with TRBD1 matching over 10 bases. CDR1 MDHEN and CDR2 SYDVKM come from the germline V gene. Losses at the gene ends were 6 bases for V and 4 bases for J; bases not matched to a gene: 7. The CDR3 extends over 15 amino acids. The CDR3 nucleotides are TGTGCCAGCAGATATAGCGGGACAGGGGCAGATACGCAGTATTTT. Translation gives CASRYSGTGADTQYF.

The genes are TRBV2 and TRBJ2-7, with unresolved D. Germline CDR1 is SNHLY and CDR2 is FYNNEI. CDR3 length: 13 residues. The ends were cut back, 1 base at V and 6 bases at J, with 10 bases in the middle. The CDR3 region is CASSEVLAAEQYF. CDR3 DNA: TGTGCCAGCAGTGAAGTATTGGCAGCCGAGCAGTACTTC. The full variable domain, rest sourced from reference TRBV2 and TRBJ2-7, is EPEVTQTPSHQVTQMGQEVILRCVPISNHLYFYWYRQILGQKVEFLVSFYNNEISEKSEIFDDQFSVERPDGSNFTLKIRSTKLEDSAMYFCASSEVLAAEQYFGPGTRLTVT.

This chain links TRBV6-1 with TRBJ2-5, with 9 bases matching TRBD1. This CDR3 is 15 amino acids long. Germline values: CDR1 MNHNS, CDR2 SASEGT. Losses at the gene ends were 6 bases for V and 4 bases for J; bases not matched to a gene: 9. CDR3 coding DNA: TGTGCCAGCAGCTGGGACAGGGAGTATTCAGAGACCCAGTACTTC. Translated: CASSWDREYSETQYF.

The J gene is TRBJ1-4, the V gene TRBV4-3; D gene uncertain. V was pared by 0 bases and J by 4 bases, with 9 bases between. This CDR3 has 15 residues. CDR1 and CDR2 (germline): LGHNA, YSLEER. The CDR3 is CASSQESGFNEKLFF. CDR3 coding DNA: TGCGCCAGCAGCCAAGAGTCAGGTTTTAATGAAAAACTGTTTTTT.

In DNA, the CDR3 is TGCGCCAGCAGTCATCCGGGAATGCGTGGCAATCAGCCCCAGCATTTT. This codes for CASSHPGMRGNQPQHF. This chain joins TRBV23-1 and TRBJ1-5; unclear D gene. TRBV23-1 is known as an ORF, though its function is uncertain. Trimming pared 3 bases from V and 2 bases from J, leaving 14 bases between. The CDR3 sequence is 16 residues long.

The chain's CDR3 is CAWSQTDWLYF. The CDR3 bases are TGTGCCTGGAGTCAGACTGACTGGCTGTACTTC. The rearrangement uses TRBV30 and TRBJ2-7; D remains unclear. Deletions cut 2 bases from V and 12 bases from J, with 14 bases between. The CDR3 length is 11 residues. Germline CDR1 is GTSNPN and CDR2 is SVGIG (reference sequence).

J is TRBJ1-1 and V is TRBV7-6; D may be TRBD1 (6 bases). Trimming shortened V by 7 bases and J by 0 bases, and 9 bases separated the two germline ends. The CDR3 is 13 residues long. CDR1 and CDR2 (germline): SGHVS, FNYEAQ. CDR3 sequence (DNA): TGTGCCAGCAAGGGGGAGGTGAACACTGAAGCTTTCTTT. Residues: CASKGEVNTEAFF.

This sequence joins TRBV7-9 and TRBJ2-3, with a possible D match to TRBD1 (7 bases). The CDR3 extends over 12 amino acids. Germline CDR1 SEHNR, CDR2 FQNEAQ (reference sequence). Trimming removed 3 bases at V and 8 bases at J, with 9 bases between. In DNA form, the CDR3 reads TGTGCCAGCAGCTTCCAGGGGGGTACGCAGTATTTT. Translated: CASSFQGGTQYF.

The rearrangement uses TRBV29-1 and TRBJ1-2; D is undetermined. The V end lost 2 bases, the J end lost 5 bases, and 18 bases lay between the germline ends. Germline assignment: CDR1 SQVTM and CDR2 ANQGSEA. The CDR3 runs 15 residues. This CDR3 reads CSVELNRESLYGYTF. As DNA, the CDR3 is TGCAGCGTTGAACTAAACAGAGAGAGTCTTTATGGCTACACCTTC. Variable domain in full (rest from reference TRBV29-1 and TRBJ1-2): SAVISQKPSRDICQRGTSLTIQCQVDSQVTMMFWYRQQPGQSLTLIATANQGSEATYESGFVIDKFPISRPNLTFSTLTVSNMSPEDSSIYLCSVELNRESLYGYTFGSGTRLTVV.

The chain combines TRBV29-1 with TRBJ2-7, with TRBD1 identical over 7 bases. Germline CDR1 SQVTM, CDR2 ANQGSEA. The CDR3 runs to 13 residues. With 8 bases clipped from V and 2 bases from J, the junction kept 9 bases outside the gene matches. This chain's CDR3 is CSCTGDGTYEQYF. The CDR3 DNA is TGCAGCTGTACAGGGGACGGGACCTACGAGCAGTACTTC.

The CDR3 DNA reads as TGTGCCTGGAGTGGGGAGGCAAGGAGTCAGCCCCAGCATTTT. It specifies CAWSGEARSQPQHF. V and J are TRBV30 and TRBJ1-5; no clear D gene. Germline-derived CDR1 and CDR2 are GTSNPN and SVGIG (reference sequence). The CDR3 is 14 residues long. V lost 1 base and J lost 6, with 13 bases in between.

This clone has just one count. This chain links TRBV27 with TRBJ1-1, with 7 positions matching TRBD1. CDR1 MNHEY and CDR2 SMNVEV come from the germline V gene (reference sequence). This CDR3 spans 17 amino acids. After removal of 0 bases from V and 4 bases from J, the junction contained 11 bases not matched to a gene. As DNA, the CDR3 is TGTGCCAGCAGTTTATCGGGCCCGACAGGGTCGGTCACTGAAGCTTTCTTT. Translated: CASSLSGPTGSVTEAFF.

The rearrangement uses TRBV5-6 and TRBJ2-5; 10 bases align to TRBD2. Gene TRBJ2-7 matches the end of the DNA better, so the J call may be wrong. Germline V lookup: CDR1 SGHDT, CDR2 YYEEEE. The CDR3 contains 17 residues. The CDR3 bases are TGTGCCAGCAGCTTGAGCGGGGGGGCGCGTAGGTTTGACGAGCAGTACTTC. Protein product: CASSLSGGARRFDEQYF.

The CDR3 DNA reads TGTGCCATCAGACAGGGGGCATCAGCTGAAGCTTTCTTT. It codes for CAIRQGASAEAFF. V is TRBV10-3 and J is TRBJ1-1; 9 bases agree with TRBD1. CDR1 ENHRY and CDR2 SYGVKD come from the germline V gene. CDR3 length: 13 amino acids. Trimming at V came to 6 bases and at J to 6 bases, leaving 5 bases not matched to a gene.